The sequence of this TCR beta chain was determined in a study of a mutant IDH1 vaccine in newly diagnosed glioma. On the study more broadly: Vaccine dosing followed radiotherapy by 4-6 weeks, or accompanied temozolomide cycles.

Regarding time point: week 47, end of study. Every vaccination contained 300 ug of the mutant IDH1 20-mer peptide and was paired with topical imiquimod. Patients in the study were vaccinated eight times, receiving shots in weeks 1, 3, 5, 7, 11, 15, 19 and 23. This clone was recorded only once. Its target is not known. From germline, CDR1 is SGHRS and CDR2 YFSETQ. The V and J ends lost 1 base and 0 bases respectively, with 11 bases between them. The CDR3 totals 16 residues. Some clones are missing from TCRdb's copy, which holds only in-frame ones; the method was immunoSEQ multiplex PCR. The table records 84,000 or so clones, 80% to 90% of them present only once.

V usage is TRBV5-1 and J usage is TRBJ2-1; D uncertain. Specimen: PBMCs, collected from a glioma patient whose treatment included an IDH1 peptide vaccine. The origin of this receptor is a man aged 40-49 years with glioma. Here the CDR3 DNA reads TGCGCCAGCAGCTTGTTGGCGGATAGCTCCTACAATGAGCAGTTCTTC. Protein product: CASSLLADSSYNEQFF.